In this sample, the clone carrying this T cell receptor beta chain turned up a few times. Its target is unknown. The sample is drawn from a study of regulatory T cells in long-lasting Graves disease. Study findings and constraints: It was in persistent disease that TRBV28, TRBJ1-2 and TRBJ2-5 were favored. The study found lower TCR diversity in persistent Graves' patients than in newly diagnosed ones.

J gave up 0 bases and V 3 bases, and 1 base lay outside the gene matches. This CDR3 is 14 amino acids long. Per the germline V gene, CDR1 is SQVTM and CDR2 is ANQGSEA. Time point here: newly diagnosed GD, antithyroid drugs for less than 3 months. Extracted PBMC RNA gave rise to the TCR library. Building the TCR beta libraries relied on iRepertoire HTBI primers, and CDR3 regions underwent Arm-PCR. Original processing methods: Analysis of the samples identified around 64 TRBV and roughly 15 TRBJ segments. Using its own MiXCR run on the multiplex PCR reads, TCRdb lists one record per CDR3 protein. TCRdb, not the authors, supplied the V and J calls. The table includes a few hundred thousand distinct CDR3 sequences, 16% detected once. The same data also contributed to another study, on T cells in Graves' hyperthyroidism and ophthalmopathy.

This TCR was recovered from a woman in her late teens or twenties with Graves disease. The rearrangement joins TRBV29-1 to TRBJ2-2; TRBD1 agrees at 7 bases. The starting material was peripheral blood mononuclear cells (PBMCs), obtained at new diagnosis, from a patient treated with antithyroid drugs. CDR3 protein: CSVEDRTNTGELFF. CDR3 in DNA: TGCAGCGTTGAGGACAGGACGAACACCGGGGAGCTGTTTTTT.